One and the same sample provided the 29 T cell receptor beta chains below, sequenced in a study of naive and memory T cell subsets. Four PCR rounds used nested alpha and beta constant region primers plus the SP2 primer. TCRdb reanalysed the 5' RACE reads using MiXCR and keeps one entry per CDR3 protein. Of about 48,000 distinct CDR3 sequences in the sample, about 4.8% were seen once. The library had UMIs added by 3' ligation of an oligonucleotide to TCR cDNA. The receptors shown here come from a female donor in good health.

There are many counts of this clonotype. The rearrangement links TRBV9 to TRBJ2-1, with D possibly being TRBD2 (6 bases). The CDR3 runs to 15 residues. Trimming stripped 0 bases from V and 6 bases from J, with 13 bases between. Germline V lookup: CDR1 SGDLS, CDR2 YYNGEE. For the CDR3, the DNA is TGTGCCAGCAGCGTAGGCGGGGACCGTATCAATGAGCAGTTCTTC. This codes for CASSVGGDRINEQFF.

This clonotype was counted at least ten times. This chain links TRBV7-9 with TRBJ1-5; 8 nucleotides match TRBD1. This CDR3 has 14 residues. CDR1 is SEHNR and CDR2 is FQNEAQ in the germline V gene (reference sequence). Trimming removed 7 bases from V and 1 base from J; junction bases left unmatched: 3. The CDR3 sequence is CASTTGGSNQPQHF. The CDR3 DNA reads as TGTGCCAGCACTACAGGGGGGAGCAATCAGCCCCAGCATTTT.

This clonotype appeared many times. This chain links TRBV7-9 with TRBJ1-1; TRBD1 aligns across 12 bases. The CDR3 loop spans 17 amino acids. Germline V CDR1 and CDR2: SEHNR, FQNEAQ (reference sequence). With 5 bases clipped from V and 3 bases from J, the junction kept 10 bases outside the gene matches. CDR3 nucleotides: TGTGCCAGCAGCCCGGGTCCCGGGACAGGGGGCTACACTGAAGCTTTCTTT. As protein: CASSPGPGTGGYTEAFF. The full variable domain, completed using reference TRBV7-9 and TRBJ1-1, is DTGVSQNPRHKITKRGQNVTFRCDPISEHNRLYWYRQTLGQGPEFLTYFQNEAQLEKSRLLSDRFSAERPKGSFSTLEIQRTEQGDSAMYLCASSPGPGTGGYTEAFFGQGTRLTVV.

The table lists this clonotype with many counts. The chain couples TRBV6-1 to TRBJ1-5, with D perhaps TRBD1 (6 bases). The V end lost 3 bases, the J end lost 0 bases, and 12 bases lay between the germline ends. The CDR3 contains 16 residues. CDR1 and CDR2 (germline): MNHNS, SASEGT. CDR3 nucleotides: TGTGCCAGCAGTGACGCCGGGACAAATAGCAATCAGCCCCAGCATTTT. This encodes CASSDAGTNSNQPQHF.

Ten or more counts support this clonotype. V is TRBV18 and J is TRBJ1-6, with 8 bases lining up with TRBD1. CDR1 and CDR2 (germline): KGHSH, LQKENI. With V trimmed by 2 bases and J by 7 bases, 4 bases remained unmatched. The CDR3 contains 15 residues. The CDR3 reads CASSPSTGENSPLHF. CDR3 DNA: TGTGCCAGCTCACCATCGACAGGGGAGAATTCACCCCTCCACTTT.

This clonotype was detected ten times or more. This chain links TRBV24-1 with TRBJ1-2, with TRBD1 identical over 8 bases. The germline V gene encodes CDR1 KGHDR and CDR2 SFDVKD. This CDR3 region has 15 residues. The V segment lost 3 bases and the J segment 4 bases; nucleotides outside the gene matches: 6. DNA of the CDR3: TGTGCCACCAGTGATCTACAGGGGGGTACCTATGGCTACACCTTC. Encoded protein: CATSDLQGGTYGYTF.

This clonotype was observed many times. The chain uses TRBV7-9 and TRBJ2-3; 12 nucleotides match TRBD2. Looked up from germline, CDR1 is SEHNR and CDR2 is FQNEAQ (reference sequence). After removal of 3 bases from V and 2 bases from J, the junction contained 6 bases not matched to a gene. The CDR3 covers 17 residues. This chain's CDR3 is CASSFPRLAGATDTQYF. CDR3 DNA sequence: TGTGCCAGCAGCTTCCCTCGACTAGCGGGGGCCACAGATACGCAGTATTTT.

As for this clonotype: A much larger clone is a single base away; this may be a read error. The chain combines TRBV29-1 with TRBJ1-1; D possibly corresponds to TRBD1 (5 bases). CDR1 and CDR2 from the germline V gene are SQVTM and ANQGSEA. CDR3 size: 15 residues. In DNA, the CDR3 is TGCAGGGTTGTGGGGGAAGCCTTCATGAACACTGAAGCTTTCTTT. Protein product: CRVVGEAFMNTEAFF.

There are many counts of this clonotype. At one end, the junction sequence differs from germline, possibly due to a read error. V usage is TRBV7-7 and J usage is TRBJ2-1; tentative D call: TRBD2 (6 bases). Germline values: CDR1 SSHAT, CDR2 FNYEAQ (reference sequence). The CDR3 totals 13 residues. Written as DNA, the CDR3 is TGTGCTAGCAGCCGGGACTCTCTCGGTGAGCAGTTCTTC. It codes for CASSRDSLGEQFF.

The V gene is TRBV29-1, the J gene TRBJ2-5, with D possibly TRBD1 on 6 matching bases. In germline, CDR1 is SQVTM, CDR2 ANQGSEA. The CDR3 totals 12 residues. Trimming removed 7 bases at V and 0 bases at J, with 9 bases between. The CDR3 region is CSADRYQETQYF. The CDR3 nucleotides read TGCAGCGCTGACAGGTACCAAGAGACCCAGTACTTC.

This clonotype has just a few counts. The CDR3 DNA reads as TGTGCCAGCACGACACAGGACAGGGAAGACATTCAGTACTTC. Amino acids: CASTTQDREDIQYF. The V and J genes are TRBV4-2 and TRBJ2-4; 8 nucleotides line up with TRBD1. V lost 7 bases, J lost 8 bases, and 10 bases stayed unmatched. CDR3 size: 14 residues. CDR1 is LGHNA, CDR2 YNFKEQ, per germline.

The chain recombines TRBV9 with TRBJ2-2, with 12 bases fitting TRBD2. Trimming cost V 0 bases and J 6 bases; bases outside gene matches: 3. CDR1 SGDLS and CDR2 YYNGEE come from the germline V gene. This CDR3 spans 16 amino acids. CDR3 loop: CASSVAASGRAGELFF. In DNA, the CDR3 is TGTGCCAGCAGCGTAGCGGCTAGCGGGAGGGCCGGGGAGCTGTTTTTT.

Ten or more counts support this clonotype. This chain joins TRBV28 and TRBJ2-3; D is uncertain. The V end lost 6 bases, the J end lost 0 bases, and 10 bases lay between the germline ends. Germline V lookup: CDR1 MDHEN, CDR2 SYDVKM. This CDR3 region has 14 residues. This CDR3 reads CASRSSASTDTQYF. As DNA, the CDR3 is TGTGCCAGCAGATCGAGCGCTAGCACAGATACGCAGTATTTT.

In this sample, this clonotype turned up many times. The rearrangement uses TRBV20-1 and TRBJ2-7; the match to TRBD2 covers 7 bases. Germline CDR1 reads DFQATT; CDR2 reads SNEGSKA (reference sequence). V trimming: 1 base; J trimming: 3 bases; junction bases outside the gene matches: 18. This CDR3 comprises 18 residues. This CDR3 is CSARVLGHLISGNYEQYF. DNA for the CDR3: TGCAGTGCTAGAGTTCTTGGCCATTTGATAAGCGGGAACTACGAGCAGTACTTC.

This clonotype was observed many times. V gene TRBV25-1 combines with J gene TRBJ2-1; D uncertain. The CDR3 has 12 residues. The V gene's germline CDR1 is MGHDK and CDR2 SYGVNS. V lost 5 bases and J 5 bases, leaving 7 bases between the germline ends. CDR3: CASSSAHNEQFF. The CDR3 region has the DNA TGTGCCAGCAGTTCGGCCCACAATGAGCAGTTCTTC.

The chain joins TRBV28 to TRBJ2-3, with 10 bases identical to TRBD2. The V gene's germline CDR1 is MDHEN and CDR2 SYDVKM. The CDR3 runs 13 residues. J was trimmed by 14 bases and V by 3 bases; bases with no gene match: 8. The chain's CDR3 is CASSLLKREGGYF. In DNA, the CDR3 is TGTGCCAGCAGTTTGCTGAAGCGGGAGGGGGGGTATTTT.

This clonotype was observed at least ten times. The chain is built from TRBV2 and TRBJ1-6; no clear D gene. The germline gives CDR1 SNHLY, CDR2 FYNNEI. V lost 0 bases and J lost 10, with 13 bases in between. The CDR3 consists of 15 residues. The CDR3, as DNA: TGTGCCAGCAGTGAAGCGCTTAGGGCTCAGTCACCCCTCCACTTT. This sequence encodes CASSEALRAQSPLHF.

The chain recombines TRBV24-1 with TRBJ2-7, with D maybe TRBD1 (6 bases). CDR1 and CDR2 (germline): KGHDR, SFDVKD. V lost 6 bases, J lost 3 bases, and 8 bases lay in between. The CDR3 is 12 amino acids. For the CDR3, the DNA is TGTGCCACCAGTAGCAGGGGCTACGAGCAGTACTTC. Translating it yields CATSSRGYEQYF.

In this sample, this clonotype turned up many times. The J gene is TRBJ2-7, the V gene TRBV5-6; maybe TRBD1 (6 bases). Trimming took off 2 bases at V and 3 bases at J, with 12 bases between the two ends. This CDR3 comprises 14 residues. Germline lookup yields CDR1 SGHDT and CDR2 YYEEEE. CDR3 residues: CASSFGQQGYEQYF. The DNA for the CDR3 is TGTGCCAGCAGCTTTGGTCAACAGGGCTACGAGCAGTACTTC.

This clonotype has at least ten counts. V gene TRBV6-1 combines with J gene TRBJ1-6; unclear D gene. CDR3 length equals 13 residues. V lost 7 bases and J 7 bases, leaving 11 bases between the germline ends. CDR1 and CDR2 (germline): MNHNS, SASEGT. CDR3 nucleotides: TGTGCCAGCACGCCCGTTAGGAATTCACCCCTCCACTTT. Translated, it gives CASTPVRNSPLHF.

This clonotype was observed many times. The J gene is TRBJ2-1, the V gene TRBV12-5; 11 nucleotides agree with TRBD2. Trimming took 6 bases from V and 8 from J; bases not matched to a gene: 3. The CDR3 length is 13 residues. Germline CDR1 reads LGHNT; CDR2 reads FRNRAP. This chain's CDR3 is CASGRGLADEQFF. CDR3 bases: TGTGCTAGTGGCCGGGGACTAGCGGATGAGCAGTTCTTC.

This clonotype was seen ten or more times. V usage is TRBV5-8 and J usage is TRBJ1-5; TRBD1 is a possible D gene (5 bases). This CDR3 comprises 13 residues. The ends were cut back, 5 bases at V and 4 bases at J, with 10 bases in the middle. Per germline, CDR1 SGHTS and CDR2 YDEGEE. The CDR3 loop reads CASSLGPNQPQHF. For the CDR3, the DNA is TGTGCCAGCAGTCTGGGGCCTAATCAGCCCCAGCATTTT.

The table lists this clonotype with a few counts. V and J are TRBV12-3 or TRBV12-4 and TRBJ2-7; D is unresolved. The CDR3 runs 15 residues. The germline V and J ends were trimmed by 6 bases and 3 bases, with 18 bases remaining between them. The CDR3 coding sequence is TGTGCCAGCAGCAACGCCCGGGTTGCGTACTACGAGCAGTACTTC. As protein: CASSNARVAYYEQYF.

The sample holds many counts of this clonotype. V gene TRBV10-3 combines with J gene TRBJ2-4; the D gene is possibly TRBD1 (7 bases). Trimming pared 8 bases from V and 5 bases from J, leaving 16 bases between. Germline CDR1 ENHRY, CDR2 SYGVKD. This CDR3 comprises 14 residues. In DNA, the CDR3 is TGTGCCATCGCGGGAAGAGGGGGCGAAAACATTCAGTACTTC. Its protein is CAIAGRGGENIQYF.

This clonotype was detected many times. This chain uses TRBV29-1 with TRBJ2-2; a possible D gene is TRBD2 (6 bases). Germline values: CDR1 SQVTM, CDR2 ANQGSEA. The V and J ends lost 4 bases and 4 bases respectively, with 10 bases between them. The length of the CDR3 is 13 residues. The CDR3 spells CSVGPAGTGELFF. The CDR3 bases are TGCAGCGTTGGGCCAGCGGGCACCGGGGAGCTGTTTTTT.

This clonotype appeared many times. The chain employs TRBV28 and TRBJ2-3, with TRBD2 matching over 7 bases. CDR3 size: 16 residues. With 3 bases clipped from V and 8 bases from J, the junction kept 14 bases outside the gene matches. Germline-derived CDR1 and CDR2 are MDHEN and SYDVKM. Here the CDR3 DNA reads TGTGCCAGCAGTTTGGCAGCGGGGCCCGGCGGGGGTACGCAGTATTTT. The encoded protein is CASSLAAGPGGGTQYF.

This clonotype came up many times. V and J are TRBV6-5 and TRBJ1-5; no clear D. The length of the CDR3 is 14 residues. Germline V gene lookup returns CDR1 MNHEY and CDR2 SVGAGI. V was shortened by 4 bases and J by 7 bases, with 14 bases between the two germline ends. CDR3: CASSSSSPGQPQHF. The CDR3 DNA follows: TGTGCCAGCAGTTCGTCCAGTCCGGGGCAGCCCCAGCATTTT.

This clonotype showed up just a few times. This chain joins TRBV6-5 and TRBJ1-4; no clear D. V lost 2 bases, J lost 0 bases, and 10 bases lay in between. CDR1 and CDR2 (germline): MNHEY, SVGAGI. The CDR3 sequence is 16 residues long. CDR3 residues: CASSYRAATTNEKLFF. The CDR3 nucleotides are TGTGCCAGCAGTTACCGGGCAGCTACAACTAATGAAAAACTGTTTTTT.

The table lists this clonotype with many counts. CDR3 sequence reads: CSARSGVNTEAFF. The CDR3 DNA reads as TGCAGTGCTAGGAGCGGGGTAAACACTGAAGCTTTCTTT. The rearrangement joins TRBV20-1 to TRBJ1-1; D unclear. This CDR3 region has 13 residues. V lost 3 bases and J lost 2, with 10 bases in between. CDR1 and CDR2 (germline): DFQATT, SNEGSKA (reference sequence).